Each of the 28 T cell receptor beta chains below was sequenced from the same sample in a study of blood T cell repertoires in COVID-19. The data were produced by immunoSEQ multiplex PCR, yet TCRdb's version contains in-frame clones alone and is incomplete. In the table there are roughly 670,000 clones, more than 80% of which are singletons. Source material: peripheral blood. The receptors here all came from a woman younger than 35 with acute or convalescent COVID-19.

The CDR3 loop reads CASRGDYGYTF. The CDR3 DNA follows: TGTGCCAGCCGAGGAGATTATGGCTACACCTTC. V gene TRBV6-5 combines with J gene TRBJ1-2; D gene ambiguous. The CDR3 sequence is 11 residues long. Per the germline V gene, CDR1 is MNHEY and CDR2 is SVGAGI. V was pared by 8 bases and J by 5 bases, with 9 bases between.

V usage is TRBV4-1 and J usage is TRBJ1-1; D remains ambiguous. The V gene's germline CDR1 is MGHRA and CDR2 YSYEKL. V was cut by 5 bases and J by 3 bases, with 19 bases left in between. This CDR3 has 16 residues. CDR3 in DNA: TGCGCCAGCAGCTTGTTTCCTCCCCTTACGGACACTGAAGCTTTCTTT. Encoded protein: CASSLFPPLTDTEAFF.

This clone has a single count. This chain joins TRBV6-5 and TRBJ1-1; D gene unclear. The CDR3 sequence is 12 residues long. Germline assignment: CDR1 MNHEY and CDR2 SVGAGI. Trimming shortened V by 6 bases and J by 8 bases, and 13 bases separated the two germline ends. The CDR3 loop is CASRHDLREAFF. CDR3 sequence (DNA): TGTGCCAGCAGGCACGATCTGCGGGAAGCTTTCTTT.

This clone was detected once. The chain has TRBV2 and TRBJ1-2; D remains ambiguous. From germline, CDR1 is SNHLY and CDR2 FYNNEI. V was shortened by 2 bases and J by 5 bases, with 15 bases between the two germline ends. The CDR3 is 15 amino acids. The CDR3 protein is CASSESLGVTYGYTF. The CDR3 region has the DNA TGTGCCAGCAGTGAAAGTCTGGGCGTTACGTATGGCTACACCTTC.

The rearrangement links TRBV20-1 to TRBJ1-2; D ambiguous. CDR3 length equals 14 residues. V gave up 3 bases and J gave up 6 bases, with 17 bases separating them. Germline lookup yields CDR1 DFQATT and CDR2 SNEGSKA (reference sequence). The CDR3 loop reads CSASLEIILNGYTF. CDR3 coding DNA: TGCAGTGCTAGTTTAGAGATTATATTGAATGGCTACACCTTC.

The genes are TRBV5-6 and TRBJ1-3, with D perhaps TRBD1 (5 bases). Germline lookup yields CDR1 SGHDT and CDR2 YYEEEE. The CDR3 runs to 16 residues. V was shortened by 2 bases and J by 1 base, with 13 bases between the two germline ends. CDR3 residues: CASSFGAGRSGNTIYF. The CDR3 nucleotides read TGTGCCAGCAGCTTTGGAGCAGGGAGGTCTGGAAACACCATATATTTT. The whole variable domain, filled in from reference TRBV5-6 and TRBJ1-3, reads DAGVTQSPTHLIKTRGQQVTLRCSPKSGHDTVSWYQQALGQGPQFIFQYYEEEERQRGNFPDRFSGHQFPNYSSELNVNALLLGDSALYLCASSFGAGRSGNTIYFGEGSWLTVV.

CDR3 loop: CASSPGLGYTF. For the CDR3, the DNA is TGTGCCAGTAGTCCCGGACTAGGCTACACCTTC. The rearrangement uses TRBV19 and TRBJ1-2; D not resolved. Germline CDR1 reads LNHDA; CDR2 reads SQIVND (reference sequence). The CDR3 covers 11 residues. The V and J ends lost 5 bases and 8 bases respectively, with 9 bases between them. Drawing the rest from reference TRBV19 and TRBJ1-2, the complete variable domain is DGGITQSPKYLFRKEGQNVTLSCEQNLNHDAMYWYRQDPGQGLRLIYYSQIVNDFQKGDIAEGYSVSREKKESFPLTVTSAQKNPTAFYLCASSPGLGYTFGSGTRLTVV.

In nucleotides, the CDR3 is TGCGCCAGCAGTGACACAGGGGGGAATTCACCCCTCCACTTT. Translation: CASSDTGGNSPLHF. V and J are TRBV10-2 and TRBJ1-6, with 8 bases identical to TRBD1. Germline V lookup: CDR1 WSHSY, CDR2 SAAADI. There are 14 residues in the CDR3. The trim removed 3 bases at V and 7 bases at J, leaving 2 bases unmatched.

The chain recombines TRBV10-3 with TRBJ1-1; weak D call: TRBD1 (5 bases). In germline, CDR1 is ENHRY, CDR2 SYGVKD. This CDR3 has 11 residues. Trimming left V 8 bases short and J 5 bases short, with 9 bases between. DNA for the CDR3: TGTGCCATCGGACGGGGGACTGAAGCTTTCTTT. Its translation is CAIGRGTEAFF.

In its sample, this clone was seen many times. This sequence joins TRBV10-1 and TRBJ2-1; 10 positions match TRBD1. V shed 7 bases and J 6 bases; nucleotides not matched to a gene: 12. The CDR3 totals 16 residues. Per germline, CDR1 WNHNN and CDR2 SYGVQD (reference sequence). CDR3 in DNA: TGCGCCAGCACCCTAAGACAGGGGGCGTTCGGCAATGAGCAGTTCTTC. Protein sequence: CASTLRQGAFGNEQFF.

The rearrangement links TRBV19 to TRBJ2-2; D uncertain. CDR1 LNHDA and CDR2 SQIVND come from the germline V gene (reference sequence). Trimming stripped 6 bases from V and 1 base from J, with 15 bases between. The CDR3 covers 16 residues. CDR3 loop: CASRPLGLLNTGELFF. CDR3 bases: TGTGCCAGTAGGCCCCTTGGGCTTCTGAACACCGGGGAGCTGTTTTTT. The full variable domain, in which reference TRBV19 and TRBJ2-2 provide the parts outside the CDR3, is DGGITQSPKYLFRKEGQNVTLSCEQNLNHDAMYWYRQDPGQGLRLIYYSQIVNDFQKGDIAEGYSVSREKKESFPLTVTSAQKNPTAFYLCASRPLGLLNTGELFFGEGSRLTVL.

This clone came up once. The chain carries TRBV5-5 and TRBJ1-1; the D gene is possibly TRBD1 (6 bases). Germline V lookup: CDR1 SGHKS, CDR2 YYEKEE (reference sequence). The V gene lost 0 bases and the J gene lost 1 base, with 10 bases spanning the gap. The CDR3 extends over 15 amino acids. CDR3 DNA: TGTGCCAGCAGCTTGGACAGGGTTTCGAACACTGAAGCTTTCTTT. Protein sequence: CASSLDRVSNTEAFF.

The chain joins TRBV19 to TRBJ2-5, with 9 nucleotides matching TRBD1. This CDR3 region has 15 residues. Germline V gene lookup returns CDR1 LNHDA and CDR2 SQIVND (reference sequence). Trimming cost V 5 bases and J 4 bases; bases outside gene matches: 8. The CDR3 here is CASSLQQGAGETQYF. The DNA for the CDR3 is TGTGCCAGTAGTCTCCAACAGGGGGCAGGAGAGACCCAGTACTTC.

This sequence joins TRBV7-2 and TRBJ2-7, with 7 bases matching TRBD1. The V segment lost 5 bases and the J segment 4 bases; nucleotides outside the gene matches: 11. Germline V gene sequence: CDR1 SGHTA, CDR2 FQGNSA. This CDR3 has 15 amino acids. CDR3 amino acids: CASSLDRAEKYEQYF. The CDR3 DNA is TGTGCCAGCAGCCTCGACAGGGCGGAAAAATACGAGCAGTACTTC.

This rearrangement joins TRBV15 to TRBJ1-5; perhaps TRBD1 as D (5 bases). Between the trimmed V and J ends, which lost 0 bases and 2 bases, there was a span of 11 bases. In germline, CDR1 is LNHNV, CDR2 YYDKDF (reference sequence). The CDR3 has 16 residues. CDR3 in amino acids: CATSRDRGRGNQPQHF. CDR3 coding DNA: TGTGCCACCAGCAGAGATCGAGGCAGGGGCAATCAGCCCCAGCATTTT.

V usage is TRBV9 and J usage is TRBJ2-2; TRBD2 is a possible D gene (6 bases). Trimming removed 2 bases from V and 1 base from J, with 9 bases in between. The CDR3 consists of 15 residues. From germline, CDR1 is SGDLS and CDR2 YYNGEE. Here the CDR3 DNA reads TGTGCCAGCAGCGTTTTGGGGGGGAACACCGGGGAGCTGTTTTTT. Its translation: CASSVLGGNTGELFF. The full variable domain, rest sourced from reference TRBV9 and TRBJ2-2, is DSGVTQTPKHLITATGQRVTLRCSPRSGDLSVYWYQQSLDQGLQFLIQYYNGEERAKGNILERFSAQQFPDLHSELNLSSLELGDSALYFCASSVLGGNTGELFFGEGSRLTVL.

The sample holds one count of this clone. This rearrangement joins TRBV2 to TRBJ1-5, with TRBD1 matching 7 bases. The CDR3 totals 14 residues. CDR1 is SNHLY and CDR2 is FYNNEI in the germline V gene. J was trimmed by 3 bases and V by 5 bases; bases with no gene match: 4. CDR3 loop: CASSRQGNNQPQHF. For the CDR3, the DNA is TGTGCCAGCAGTAGACAGGGAAACAATCAGCCCCAGCATTTT.

The chain recombines TRBV5-1 with TRBJ2-3; 11 positions agree with TRBD2. Per the germline V gene, CDR1 is SGHRS and CDR2 is YFSETQ. This CDR3 region has 17 residues. J was trimmed by 2 bases and V by 4 bases; bases with no gene match: 9. The CDR3: CASSPHILAGDTDTQYF. The CDR3 nucleotides are TGCGCCAGCAGCCCTCATATACTAGCGGGGGACACAGATACGCAGTATTTT.

This rearrangement joins TRBV9 to TRBJ2-1; 9 nucleotides agree with TRBD1. The CDR3 spans 14 residues. V lost 5 bases and J lost 9; bases outside the gene matches: 9. Germline V gene lookup returns CDR1 SGDLS and CDR2 YYNGEE. The CDR3 DNA is TGTGCCAGCAGAGCCGGGACAGGGTATGGTGAGCAGTTCTTC. Translating it yields CASRAGTGYGEQFF.

This chain uses TRBV30 with TRBJ1-3; TRBD1 matches at 7 bases. V gave up 7 bases and J gave up 4 bases; unmatched junction bases: 10. The CDR3 length is 14 residues. Looked up from germline, CDR1 is GTSNPN and CDR2 is SVGIG (reference sequence). The CDR3 DNA reads TGTGCCTCCAACGACAGGGCGCCCGGAAACACCATATATTTT. This encodes CASNDRAPGNTIYF.

This chain joins TRBV6-5 and TRBJ2-6; TRBD1 might be the D (6 bases). CDR1 and CDR2 from the germline V gene are MNHEY and SVGAGI. Trimming cost V 3 bases and J 4 bases, with 10 bases left between them. The CDR3 has 15 amino acids. The DNA of the CDR3 is TGTGCCAGCAGTTATCGGACAGCAGGGGCCAACGTCCTGACTTTC. It encodes CASSYRTAGANVLTF.

This chain joins TRBV11-2 and TRBJ1-5, with D tentatively TRBD1 (6 bases). V was clipped by 8 bases and J by 4 bases, with 18 bases between them. The CDR3 covers 15 residues. CDR1 and CDR2 (germline): SGHAT, FQNNGV. The CDR3 region is CASSLVGGANQPQHF. CDR3 nucleotides: TGTGCCAGCTCCCTAGTTGGGGGGGCAAATCAGCCCCAGCATTTT. The full variable domain, in which reference TRBV11-2 and TRBJ1-5 provide the parts outside the CDR3, is EAGVAQSPRYKIIEKRQSVAFWCNPISGHATLYWYQQILGQGPKLLIQFQNNGVVDDSQLPKDRFSAERLKGVDSTLKIQPAKLEDSAVYLCASSLVGGANQPQHFGDGTRLSIL.

This chain uses TRBV7-3 with TRBJ1-2; 8 nucleotides align to TRBD1. Germline lookup yields CDR1 SGHTA and CDR2 FQGTGA. This CDR3 comprises 13 residues. The V and J ends lost 5 bases and 7 bases, in that order; junction bases with no gene match: 6. The chain's CDR3 is CASSIDTGGGYTF. For the CDR3, the DNA is TGTGCCAGCAGCATAGATACAGGGGGTGGCTACACCTTC.

The sample holds a few counts of this clone. This chain connects TRBV4-1 to TRBJ1-5; possibly TRBD1 for D (6 bases). V lost 2 bases, J lost 5 bases, and 28 bases lay in between. CDR1 MGHRA and CDR2 YSYEKL come from the germline V gene. CDR3 length: 20 amino acids. The CDR3 DNA reads as TGCGCCAGCAGCCAAAATACAATGAAAGACAGGAGCCTCTTTCATCAGCCCCAGCATTTT. The encoded protein is CASSQNTMKDRSLFHQPQHF.

The chain joins TRBV3-1 (or the pseudogene TRBV3-2) to TRBJ1-1; D unresolved. V shed 0 bases and J shed 4 bases, with 9 bases lying between them. The CDR3 extends over 14 amino acids. Germline CDR1 and CDR2: LGHDT and YNNKEL (reference sequence). The CDR3 DNA reads as TGTGCCAGCAGCCAAGATCGGTTAAGCACTGAAGCTTTCTTT. This encodes CASSQDRLSTEAFF.

The V gene is TRBV29-1, the J gene TRBJ2-5; 9 positions match TRBD2. V gave up 7 bases and J gave up 5 bases; unmatched junction bases: 14. The germline gives CDR1 SQVTM, CDR2 ANQGSEA. This CDR3 comprises 15 residues. CDR3 nucleotides: TGCAGCGCTGACCGCCCGGCTAGCGGGGAGGAGACCCAGTACTTC. Its translation is CSADRPASGEETQYF.

This clone has more than one count but fewer than ten. This chain links TRBV7-8 with TRBJ1-2; 7 nucleotides match TRBD1. The germline V gene has CDR1 SGHVS and CDR2 FQNEAQ. CDR3 size: 17 residues. V was pared by 5 bases and J by 3 bases, with 15 bases of the junction left unmatched. The CDR3 is CASSPRTGNRVDYGYTF. Here the CDR3 DNA reads TGTGCCAGCAGCCCTCGGACAGGAAATAGGGTTGACTATGGCTACACCTTC.

The rearrangement joins TRBV7-9 to TRBJ2-7, with 8 nucleotides matching TRBD1. Germline assignment: CDR1 SEHNR and CDR2 FQNEAQ (reference sequence). The CDR3 length is 16 residues. With V trimmed by 0 bases and J by 3 bases, 7 bases remained unmatched. The CDR3 spells CASSLALTGDHYEQYF. DNA for the CDR3: TGTGCCAGCAGCTTAGCTCTGACAGGGGACCACTACGAGCAGTACTTC.